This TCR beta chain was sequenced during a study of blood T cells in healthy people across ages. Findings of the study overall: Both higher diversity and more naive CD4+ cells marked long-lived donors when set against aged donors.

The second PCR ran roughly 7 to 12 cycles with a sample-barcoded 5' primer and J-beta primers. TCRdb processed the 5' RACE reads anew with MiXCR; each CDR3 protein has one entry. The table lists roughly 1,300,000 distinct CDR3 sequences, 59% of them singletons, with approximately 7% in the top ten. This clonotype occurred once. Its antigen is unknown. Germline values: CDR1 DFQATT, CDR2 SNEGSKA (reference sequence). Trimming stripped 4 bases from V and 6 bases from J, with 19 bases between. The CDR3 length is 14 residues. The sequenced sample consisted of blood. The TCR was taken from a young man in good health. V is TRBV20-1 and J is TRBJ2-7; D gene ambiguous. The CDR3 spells CSAKRVLTQGEQYF. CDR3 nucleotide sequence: TGCAGTGCTAAACGAGTCCTTACGCAAGGCGAGCAGTACTTC.